This T cell receptor beta chain was sequenced for a study of response to subunit inactivated influenza vaccine (dated by TCRdb to 2016 to 2019). Study-wide context: To follow how T cells responded to a trivalent subunit inactivated influenza vaccine, the researchers relied on deep quantitative profiling of the T cell receptor repertoire.

What the work shows at the level of the full study, not this receptor alone: The authors suggested that each seasonal influenza vaccination may recruit only a limited number of new T cells.

About this clonotype itself: Its antigen is still unknown. There are no base qualities to consult, and no much larger clone falls within one base.

The library relied on RT-PCR. This sample was sequenced with an Illumina HiSeq 2500. TCRdb reran the public reads through fastp at Q25 and MiXCR, keeping productive beta chains. CDR3 protein duplicates are merged, each entry listing the most common genes and DNA. In this sample the table shows around 530,000 distinct CDR3 sequences, about 12% of which occur a single time. The ten largest clones represent 10% to 13% of the sample. Cut back by 0 bases and 0 bases, the V and J ends lie 6 bases apart. From its cysteine to its phenylalanine, the CDR3 spans 15 amino acids. CDR3 DNA is the only sequence kept; it has 45 bases, read in frame from the first base. The germline V gene specifies MNHEY as CDR1 and SVGAGI as CDR2.

The sequence derives from a man in his fifties or sixties who received an inactivated influenza vaccine. Donor details come from another sample of the same person, matched by shared clones. The sample consisted of PBMCs from blood, taken on the day of vaccination. The V and J segments used are TRBV6-5 and TRBJ1-5, with the D segment identity uncertain. The DNA is TGTGCCAGCAGTTACTCAGGGAATAGCAATCAGCCCCAGCATTTT. Its protein product is CASSYSGNSNQPQHF.